This entry is about one TCR beta chain. Using immunoSEQ multiplex PCR, the repertoire was profiled, and TCRdb retains in-frame clones only, with some absent. The sample records over 90,000 clones, 91% being singletons. The data stem from a study of blood T cell repertoires in COVID-19. On the study more broadly: The United States, Italy and Spain supplied acute and convalescent COVID-19 samples. T cells, B-cell-depleted T cells, or PBMCs provided the cDNA or gDNA that served as material.

Germline V CDR1 and CDR2: MGHRA, YSYEKL. This CDR3 has 14 residues. The V end lost 0 bases, the J end lost 4 bases, and 7 bases lay between the germline ends. The V and J genes are TRBV4-1 and TRBJ2-1; D is ambiguous. This receptor was identified in a man aged 18 to 30 with acute or convalescent COVID-19. Sequencing was carried out using peripheral blood. The CDR3 nucleotides read TGCGCCAGCAGCCAAGATTCCGAGTACAATGAGCAGTTCTTC. This gives the protein CASSQDSEYNEQFF.